The present TCR beta chain was sequenced within a study of breast tumors, draining lymph nodes, adjacent tissues (dated by TCRdb to the mid-2010s). At the level of the whole study: The study compared TCR beta repertoires across tumor, adjacent nontumor tissue and axillary lymph nodes from breast cancer patients. The study was designed to assess the relationships and possible T-cell exchange between tumor, surrounding tissue and draining lymph node repertoires in human breast cancer.

Including cysteine and phenylalanine, the CDR3 has 14 amino acids. Of the read, only the CDR3 DNA is kept; its 42 bases are in frame from base 1. V and J lose 7 bases and 0 bases, and a span of 12 bases separates them. The lymph node samples were taken from the axillary draining lymph nodes of breast cancer patients. Sequencing used an Illumina HiSeq 2000. TCR beta chain libraries were generated by multiplex PCR amplification. High-throughput sequencing was used to analyze the amplified TCR beta chain products. TCRdb trimmed the raw reads at Q25, called clones with MiXCR and kept productive beta chains. Duplicate CDR3 protein sequences are folded into a single record with the most common DNA and genes. This sample holds approximately 250,000 distinct CDR3 sequences; nearly 35% were observed only once. The ten most abundant clones make up about 3.9% of the sample. Study-wide findings and limitations: The data were judged consistent with most tumor T cells deriving from the lymph node and then expanding within tumor tissue. The study presented the conclusion that tumor T cells originate in lymph nodes as consistent with a hypothesis, not as something directly demonstrated. Tumor and nontumor tissue repertoires were found to be significantly more similar in luminal-like than in basal-like breast cancer. Tumors showed preferential V and J gene usage, and their T-cell repertoire diversity fell below that of lymph nodes yet above that of nontumor tissue.

This clonotype has just a few counts. No antigen is known for it. No base quality values were provided; no much bigger clone lies one nucleotide off. What was sequenced was axillary lymph node tissue. Recombination joined TRBV12-3 or TRBV12-4 with TRBJ1-1; TRBD1 could be the D gene, as 5 bases match. The sequence derives from a female donor with breast cancer. Some clones in this sample may be carry-over from other donors' samples. The CDR3 amino acid sequence is: CASNEGRMNTEAFF. The nucleotide sequence reads TGTGCCAGCAATGAGGGACGGATGAACACTGAAGCTTTCTTT.